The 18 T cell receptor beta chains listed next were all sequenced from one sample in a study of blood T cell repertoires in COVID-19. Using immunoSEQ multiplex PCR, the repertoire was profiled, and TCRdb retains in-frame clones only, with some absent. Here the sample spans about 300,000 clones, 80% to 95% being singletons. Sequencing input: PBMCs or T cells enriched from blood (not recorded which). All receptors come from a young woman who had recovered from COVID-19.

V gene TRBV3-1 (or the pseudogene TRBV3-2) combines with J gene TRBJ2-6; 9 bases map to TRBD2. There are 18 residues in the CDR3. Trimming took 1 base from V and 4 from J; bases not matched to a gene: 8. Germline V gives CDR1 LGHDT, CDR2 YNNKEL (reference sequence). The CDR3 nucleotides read TGTGCCAGCAGCCAAGTACCTGCGGGAGGGCCCGGGGCCAACGTCCTGACTTTC. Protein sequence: CASSQVPAGGPGANVLTF.

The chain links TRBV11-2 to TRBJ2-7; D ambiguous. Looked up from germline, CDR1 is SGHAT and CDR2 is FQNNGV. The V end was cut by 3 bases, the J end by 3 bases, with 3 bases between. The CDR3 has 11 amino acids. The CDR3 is CASSFYYEQYF. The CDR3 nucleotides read TGTGCCAGCAGCTTTTACTACGAGCAGTACTTC.

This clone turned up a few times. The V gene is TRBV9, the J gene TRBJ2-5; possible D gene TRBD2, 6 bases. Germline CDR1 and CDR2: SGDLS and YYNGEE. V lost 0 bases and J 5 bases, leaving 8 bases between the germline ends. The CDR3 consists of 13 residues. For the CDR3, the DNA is TGTGCCAGCAGCGTAGCGGGAGATGAGACCCAGTACTTC. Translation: CASSVAGDETQYF.

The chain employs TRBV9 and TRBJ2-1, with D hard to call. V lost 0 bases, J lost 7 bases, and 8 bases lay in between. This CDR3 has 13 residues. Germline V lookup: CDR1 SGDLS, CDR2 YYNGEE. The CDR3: CASSVGLENEQFF. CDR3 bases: TGTGCCAGCAGCGTAGGGTTAGAGAATGAGCAGTTCTTC.

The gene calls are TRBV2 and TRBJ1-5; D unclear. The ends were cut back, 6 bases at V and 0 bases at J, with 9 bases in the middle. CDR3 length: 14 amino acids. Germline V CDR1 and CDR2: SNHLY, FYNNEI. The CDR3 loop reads CASRIQSSNQPQHF. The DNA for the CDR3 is TGTGCCAGCAGAATACAGAGTAGCAATCAGCCCCAGCATTTT.

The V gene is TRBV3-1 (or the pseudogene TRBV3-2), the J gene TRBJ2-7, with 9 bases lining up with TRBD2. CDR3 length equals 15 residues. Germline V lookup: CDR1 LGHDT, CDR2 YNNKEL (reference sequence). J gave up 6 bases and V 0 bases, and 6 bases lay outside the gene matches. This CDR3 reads CASSQDGTSIPEQYF. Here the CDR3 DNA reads TGTGCCAGCAGCCAAGATGGGACTAGCATTCCCGAGCAGTACTTC.

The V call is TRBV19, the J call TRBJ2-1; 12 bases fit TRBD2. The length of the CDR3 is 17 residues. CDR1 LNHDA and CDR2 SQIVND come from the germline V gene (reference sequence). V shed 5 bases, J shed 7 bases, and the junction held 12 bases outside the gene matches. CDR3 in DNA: TGTGCCAGTAGTCCTCCTAGCGGGAGGGCCCATGGGAATGAGCAGTTCTTC. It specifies CASSPPSGRAHGNEQFF.

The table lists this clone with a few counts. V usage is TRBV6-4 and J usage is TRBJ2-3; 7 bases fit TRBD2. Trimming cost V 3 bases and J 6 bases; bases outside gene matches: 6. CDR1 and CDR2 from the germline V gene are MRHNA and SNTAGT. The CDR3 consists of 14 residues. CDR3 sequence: CASSEASGGDTQYF. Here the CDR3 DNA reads TGTGCCAGCAGTGAAGCTAGCGGCGGGGATACGCAGTATTTT.

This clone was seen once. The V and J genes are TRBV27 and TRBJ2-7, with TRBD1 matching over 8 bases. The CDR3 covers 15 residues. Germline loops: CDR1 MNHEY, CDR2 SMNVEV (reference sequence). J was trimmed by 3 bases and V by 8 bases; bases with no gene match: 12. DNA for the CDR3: TGTGCCAGCGGACATTTGACAGGGGTCAACTACGAGCAGTACTTC. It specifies CASGHLTGVNYEQYF.

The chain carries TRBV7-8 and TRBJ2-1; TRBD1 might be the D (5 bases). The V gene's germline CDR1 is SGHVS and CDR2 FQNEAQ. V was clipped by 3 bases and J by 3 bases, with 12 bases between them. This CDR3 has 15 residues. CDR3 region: CASSLAQVNYNEQFF. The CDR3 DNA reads TGTGCCAGCAGCTTGGCACAGGTTAACTACAATGAGCAGTTCTTC.

CDR3 residues: CASSFSPPNQPQHF. The CDR3 DNA reads as TGTGCCAGCAGCTTTTCTCCCCCGAATCAGCCCCAGCATTTT. This rearrangement joins TRBV5-5 to TRBJ1-5; D unclear. V lost 2 bases, J lost 4 bases, and 10 bases lay in between. Germline loops: CDR1 SGHKS, CDR2 YYEKEE (reference sequence). The CDR3 runs to 14 residues.

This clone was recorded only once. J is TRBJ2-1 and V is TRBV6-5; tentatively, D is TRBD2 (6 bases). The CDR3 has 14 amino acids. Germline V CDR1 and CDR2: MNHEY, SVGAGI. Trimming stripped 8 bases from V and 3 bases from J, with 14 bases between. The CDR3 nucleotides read TGTGCCAGCTGCCGGGGGTACAACTACAATGAGCAGTTCTTC. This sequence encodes CASCRGYNYNEQFF.

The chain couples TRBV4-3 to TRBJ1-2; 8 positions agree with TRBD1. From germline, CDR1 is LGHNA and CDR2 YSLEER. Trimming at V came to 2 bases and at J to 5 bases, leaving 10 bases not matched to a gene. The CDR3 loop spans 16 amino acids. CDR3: CASSQQPGTGSYGYTF. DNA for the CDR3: TGCGCCAGCAGCCAACAGCCCGGGACAGGTTCTTATGGCTACACCTTC.

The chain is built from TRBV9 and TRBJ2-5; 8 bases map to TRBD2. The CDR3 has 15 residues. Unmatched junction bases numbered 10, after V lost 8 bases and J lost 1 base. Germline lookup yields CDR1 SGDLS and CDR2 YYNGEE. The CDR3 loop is CASHPGGGLQETQYF. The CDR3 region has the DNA TGTGCCAGTCACCCGGGGGGGGGACTCCAAGAGACCCAGTACTTC.

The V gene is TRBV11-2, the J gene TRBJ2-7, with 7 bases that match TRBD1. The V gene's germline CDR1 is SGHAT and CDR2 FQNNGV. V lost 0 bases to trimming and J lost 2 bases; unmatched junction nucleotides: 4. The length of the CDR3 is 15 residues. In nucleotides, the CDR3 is TGTGCCAGCAGCTTAGATCGGGACAGCACCTACGAGCAGTACTTC. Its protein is CASSLDRDSTYEQYF.

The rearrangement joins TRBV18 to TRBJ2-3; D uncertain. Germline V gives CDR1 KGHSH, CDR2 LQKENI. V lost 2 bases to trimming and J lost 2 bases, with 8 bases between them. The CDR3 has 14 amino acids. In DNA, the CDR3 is TGTGCCAGCTCACCAGTCCCTTACACAGATACGCAGTATTTT. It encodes CASSPVPYTDTQYF.

The CDR3 sequence is CAISESDRGRSLSGYTF. Here the CDR3 DNA reads TGTGCCATCAGTGAATCGGACAGGGGAAGGTCGTTGAGTGGCTACACCTTC. The V gene is TRBV10-3, the J gene TRBJ1-2; 9 nucleotides match TRBD1. CDR3 length equals 17 residues. V lost 3 bases and J lost 7; bases outside the gene matches: 15. Germline CDR1 reads ENHRY; CDR2 reads SYGVKD.

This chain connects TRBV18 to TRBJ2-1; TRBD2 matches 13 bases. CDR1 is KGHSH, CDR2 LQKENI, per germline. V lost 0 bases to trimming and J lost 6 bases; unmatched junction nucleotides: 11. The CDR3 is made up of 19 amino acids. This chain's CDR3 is CASSPPLGLAGPSANEQFF. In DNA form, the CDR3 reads TGTGCCAGCTCACCACCTTTGGGACTAGCGGGACCCTCCGCCAATGAGCAGTTCTTC.